This T cell receptor beta chain was sequenced in a study of response to subunit inactivated influenza vaccine. The table lists this clonotype with a few counts. TCRdb re-called the RT-PCR reads with MiXCR, one entry per CDR3 protein. The repertoire has more than 450,000 distinct CDR3 sequences, 10% to 12% of them found once; the top ten carry 8% to 13%. This CDR3 has 18 residues. Germline trimming cut 0 bases from V and 9 bases from J; bases unmatched to any gene: 8. Germline V gene lookup returns CDR1 MNHEY and CDR2 SVGEGT. These data were also filed under a second study, of T cells expressing NK-cell markers. From that paper: UMI-tagged 5'RACE template switching yielded the TCR beta cDNA. The CD3+CD56-NKG2C+ fraction of a handful of donors was likewise dominated by these clonotypes. Expanded NKG2C+ T cell clones were not confirmed as HCMV-specific.

The sequencing here drew on PBMCs from blood, taken on the day of vaccination. The sequence was collected from a man aged 45-65 years who received an inactivated influenza vaccine. V is TRBV6-2 or TRBV6-3 and J is TRBJ2-1; TRBD2 aligns across 16 bases. The chain's CDR3 is CASSYSGLAGGKQSEQFF. In nucleotides, the CDR3 is TGTGCCAGCAGTTACTCGGGACTAGCGGGAGGGAAACAGAGTGAGCAGTTCTTC.